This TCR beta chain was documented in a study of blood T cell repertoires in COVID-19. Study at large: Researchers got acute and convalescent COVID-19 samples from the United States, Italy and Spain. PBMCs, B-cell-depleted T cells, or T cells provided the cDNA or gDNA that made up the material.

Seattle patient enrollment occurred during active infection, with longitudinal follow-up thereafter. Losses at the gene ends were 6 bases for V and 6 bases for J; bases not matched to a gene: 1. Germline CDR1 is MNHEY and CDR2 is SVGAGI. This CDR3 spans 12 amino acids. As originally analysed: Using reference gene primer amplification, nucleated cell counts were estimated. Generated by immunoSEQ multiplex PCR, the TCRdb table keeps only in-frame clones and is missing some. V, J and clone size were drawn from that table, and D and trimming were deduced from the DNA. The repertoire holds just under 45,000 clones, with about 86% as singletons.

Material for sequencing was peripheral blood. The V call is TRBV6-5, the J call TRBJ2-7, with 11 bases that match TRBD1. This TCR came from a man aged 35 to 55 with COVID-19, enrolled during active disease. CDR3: CASRGTGGEQYF. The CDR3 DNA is TGTGCCAGCAGGGGGACAGGGGGCGAGCAGTACTTC.